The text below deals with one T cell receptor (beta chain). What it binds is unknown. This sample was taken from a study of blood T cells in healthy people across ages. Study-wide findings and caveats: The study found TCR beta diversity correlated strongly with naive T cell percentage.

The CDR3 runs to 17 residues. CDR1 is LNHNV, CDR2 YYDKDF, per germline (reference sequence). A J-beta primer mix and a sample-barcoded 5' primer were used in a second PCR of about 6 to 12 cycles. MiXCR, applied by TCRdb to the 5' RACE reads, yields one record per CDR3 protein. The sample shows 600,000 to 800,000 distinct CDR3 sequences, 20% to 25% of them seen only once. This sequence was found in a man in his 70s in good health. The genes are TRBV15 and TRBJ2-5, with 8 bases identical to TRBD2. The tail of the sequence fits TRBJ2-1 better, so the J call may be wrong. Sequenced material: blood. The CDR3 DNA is TGTGCCACCAGCAGAGATAGGCCCGGGACTAGACACAATGAGCAGTTCTTC. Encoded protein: CATSRDRPGTRHNEQFF.